The rows below give T cell receptor beta chains drawn from one sample of a study of vaccination and CD4 T cells after COVID-19. Via MiXCR, TCRdb re-called the PCR reads, giving one row per CDR3 protein. This table has more than 20,000 distinct CDR3 sequences, roughly 44% appearing once. These TCRs are of unknown antigen specificity. Specimen: CD4+ T cells from blood, cultured in vitro, collected about 7 months after SARS-CoV-2 vaccination. All receptors derive from a human donor who had recovered from COVID-19. The CDR3 runs from the conserved cysteine through the conserved F or W. The D gene is left open where the match is weak. Size is stated for part of the rows, as once, few or many counts, or as a class when the clone is expanded.

- TRBJ2-2 - TRBV20-1 TGCAGTGCTAGATCGCGGCTGGGACGGGGGCTTGGCGGGGAGCTGTTTTTT CSARSRLGRGLGGELFF
- TRBJ2-7 - TRBV7-8 TGTGCCAGCAGCCCCGCCGGGGCAGGAGGCAAACAGTACTTC CASSPAGAGGKQYF
few TRBJ2-1 TRBD2 TRBV7-2 TGTGCCAGCAGCACAAGGACTAGCGGGAGGGCCTACAATGAGCAGTTCTTC CASSTRTSGRAYNEQFF
few TRBJ1-6 - TRBV14 TGTGCCAGCAGCCAAGAAATAGGTTCACCCCTCCACTTT CASSQEIGSPLHF
- TRBJ1-2 - TRBV28 TGTGCCAGCCTCGTTCAGGGGAACTATGGCTACACCTTC CASLVQGNYGYTF
few TRBJ2-3 TRBD2 TRBV28 TGTGCCAGCAGTTCGACTAGCGGGAGGGGGAGCACAGATACGCAGTATTTT CASSSTSGRGSTDTQYF
- TRBJ1-2 - TRBV7-8 TGTGCCAGCAGCACCGGACAGCGAATTTATGGCTACACCTTC CASSTGQRIYGYTF
- TRBJ2-2 - TRBV28 TGTGCCAGCAGGAGAGGGGGCGCGGGAACCGGGGAGCTGTTTTTT CASRRGGAGTGELFF
- TRBJ2-5 TRBD2 TRBV20-1 TGCAGTGCCTGGGACTCTAGTGGGGGGGGGGCCCAGTACTTC CSAWDSSGGGAQYF
once TRBJ2-1 TRBD2 TRBV24-1 TGTGCCACCAGTGCTAGCGGAGGAGCCTACAATGAGCAGTTCTTC CATSASGGAYNEQFF
- TRBJ2-3 - TRBV24-1 TGTGCCACCAGTGATCCCCCCGGCGGCACAGATACGCAGTATTTT CATSDPPGGTDTQYF
- TRBJ1-6 - TRBV27 TGTGCCAGCAGTTTAATTAGACACTATAATTCACCCCTCCACTTT CASSLIRHYNSPLHF